This T cell receptor (beta chain) was obtained from a study of blood T cell repertoires in COVID-19. Study as a whole: COVID-19 samples from acute and convalescent phases originated in the United States, Italy and Spain. From T cells, B-cell-depleted T cells, or PBMCs came the material, which was cDNA or gDNA.

Trimming removed 0 bases at V and 3 bases at J, with 6 bases between. The CDR3 is 14 amino acids. CDR1 and CDR2 (germline): SGDLS, YYNGEE. How the authors handled the data: The assay estimated nucleated cells by amplifying reference gene primers. Method: immunoSEQ multiplex PCR; TCRdb's copy keeps in-frame clones and lacks some. V and J calls and clone size are copied from that table; D and trimming were computed from the DNA. The table shows around 220,000 clones, with approximately 90% occurring only once. This sequence was found in a man in his fifties or sixties with acute or convalescent COVID-19. The gene calls are TRBV9 and TRBJ1-4; D remains unclear. Sequencing used peripheral blood. As DNA, the CDR3 is TGTGCCAGCAGCGTAGCGGGGTCTAATGAAAAACTGTTTTTT. The encoded protein is CASSVAGSNEKLFF.